A single sample is the source of the 25 T cell receptor beta chains below, sequenced in a study of PD-1 blockade in classical Hodgkin lymphoma (dated by TCRdb to 2018 to 2020). The library relied on the immunoSEQ multiplex PCR assay. This immuneACCESS table, as held by TCRdb, lists in-frame sequences with V and J called but not all clones. Of the missing ones, under half trace to an unresolved V gene in checked studies; the others have no known cause. A total of over 60,000 clones appear in this sample, 93% of them only once. The ten top clones hold about 2.8% of the sample. The time point label of this sample denotes: newly diagnosed, previously untreated cHL patient sample. Sequences were obtained from peripheral blood mononuclear cells (PBMCs). The receptors derive from a human donor with classical Hodgkin lymphoma.

The chain has TRBV2 and TRBJ2-1; D is unresolved. The CDR3 has 15 residues. V was trimmed by 10 bases and J by 8 bases, leaving 24 bases between them. CDR1 is SNHLY, CDR2 FYNNEI, per germline. CDR3 sequence (DNA): TGTGCCACTTCGTTGACCGGGTCCCCGTCGGATGAGCAGTTCTTC. Its protein product is CATSLTGSPSDEQFF.

This chain uses TRBV5-1 with TRBJ2-3; TRBD1 aligns across 7 bases. Germline V lookup: CDR1 SGHRS, CDR2 YFSETQ. J gave up 6 bases and V 3 bases, and 10 bases lay outside the gene matches. The CDR3 loop spans 15 amino acids. The CDR3 region has the DNA TGCGCCAGCAGCTCCCAGACAGGGATTACGGATACGCAGTATTTT. Protein product: CASSSQTGITDTQYF.

This clone was seen more than once but under ten times. The chain uses TRBV7-2 and TRBJ2-2; D remains ambiguous. The CDR3 is 13 residues long. The germline V and J ends were trimmed by 5 bases and 1 base, with 5 bases remaining between them. Germline loops: CDR1 SGHTA, CDR2 FQGNSA. The chain's CDR3 is CASSHKNTGELFF. The CDR3 nucleotides are TGTGCCAGCAGCCACAAGAACACCGGGGAGCTGTTTTTT.

CDR3 DNA: TGTGCCATCACTCGGGACACGAACACTGAAGCTTTCTTT. Protein sequence: CAITRDTNTEAFF. The V and J genes are TRBV10-3 and TRBJ1-1, with D maybe TRBD1 (6 bases). Germline V gene lookup returns CDR1 ENHRY and CDR2 SYGVKD. V lost 7 bases and J 1 base, leaving 10 bases between the germline ends. The CDR3 has 13 residues.

The chain combines TRBV7-9 with TRBJ2-3; 11 bases map to TRBD2. Germline V gene lookup returns CDR1 SEHNR and CDR2 FQNEAQ (reference sequence). The CDR3 is 18 residues long. V was clipped by 2 bases and J by 0 bases; unmatched bases: 7. The DNA of the CDR3 is TGTGCCAGCAGCTTAAGAGGAGCTAGCGGGAGGAGCACAGATACGCAGTATTTT. Translated, it gives CASSLRGASGRSTDTQYF.

The J gene is TRBJ2-5, the V gene TRBV7-3; D unclear. Trimming pared 5 bases from V and 5 bases from J, leaving 12 bases between. The germline gives CDR1 SGHTA, CDR2 FQGTGA. This CDR3 region has 13 residues. CDR3 sequence: CASSPRNGETQYF. The CDR3 DNA is TGTGCCAGCAGCCCACGCAACGGGGAGACCCAGTACTTC. Full variable domain (remainder filled in from reference TRBV7-3 and TRBJ2-5): GAGVSQTPSNKVTEKGKYVELRCDPISGHTALYWYRQSLGQGPEFLIYFQGTGAADDSGLPNDRFFAVRPEGSVSTLKIQRTERGDSAVYLCASSPRNGETQYFGPGTRLLVL.

This chain joins TRBV6-5 and TRBJ1-1, with 10 bases aligning to TRBD1. There are 14 residues in the CDR3. The V gene's germline CDR1 is MNHEY and CDR2 SVGAGI. J lost 7 bases, V lost 7 bases, and 9 bases had no gene match. The CDR3 sequence is CASIPDRGLGEAFF. The CDR3 DNA sequence: TGTGCCAGCATTCCCGACAGGGGGCTTGGTGAAGCTTTCTTT.

V and J are TRBV2 and TRBJ1-2, with a weak D call TRBD1 (5 bases). Germline V CDR1 and CDR2: SNHLY, FYNNEI. The ends were cut back, 0 bases at V and 4 bases at J, with 15 bases in the middle. The CDR3 length is 16 residues. The CDR3 DNA reads TGTGCCAGCAGTGAAGCGCTTAGGGGAGGATCCTATGGCTACACCTTC. This codes for CASSEALRGGSYGYTF.

The table lists this clone with a count of one. V gene TRBV29-1 combines with J gene TRBJ1-1, with TRBD1 matching 9 bases. The CDR3 extends over 12 amino acids. Germline assignment: CDR1 SQVTM and CDR2 ANQGSEA. With V trimmed by 4 bases and J by 3 bases, 0 bases remained unmatched. CDR3 region: CSVGQGDTEAFF. The CDR3 DNA follows: TGCAGCGTTGGACAGGGGGACACTGAAGCTTTCTTT. The full variable domain, its missing parts supplied by reference TRBV29-1 and TRBJ1-1, is SAVISQKPSRDICQRGTSLTIQCQVDSQVTMMFWYRQQPGQSLTLIATANQGSEATYESGFVIDKFPISRPNLTFSTLTVSNMSPEDSSIYLCSVGQGDTEAFFGQGTRLTVV.

The chain carries TRBV4-1 and TRBJ1-2, with D maybe TRBD1 (5 bases). Germline values: CDR1 MGHRA, CDR2 YSYEKL. CDR3 length equals 13 residues. The V gene lost 1 base and the J gene lost 8 bases, with 11 bases spanning the gap. The CDR3: CASSQVGGPGYTF. The CDR3 region has the DNA TGCGCCAGCAGCCAAGTCGGGGGACCGGGCTACACCTTC.

This chain links TRBV7-9 with TRBJ1-1, with no clear D. Germline V lookup: CDR1 SEHNR, CDR2 FQNEAQ (reference sequence). The CDR3 is 15 residues long. V lost 1 base and J 9 bases, leaving 18 bases between the germline ends. CDR3 region: CASSLGNTFDRQAFF. DNA of the CDR3: TGTGCCAGCAGCTTAGGCAATACCTTCGACCGTCAAGCTTTCTTT.

The chain is built from TRBV6-5 and TRBJ2-1; 7 positions match TRBD1. Germline CDR1 is MNHEY and CDR2 is SVGAGI. V was pared by 11 bases and J by 6 bases, with 7 bases of the junction left unmatched. This CDR3 spans 12 amino acids. The CDR3 bases are TGTGCCGCGGGCAGGGGGATCAATGAGCAGTTCTTC. Protein sequence: CAAGRGINEQFF.

This clone has a handful of counts. The chain joins TRBV6-1 to TRBJ1-1; no firm D call. The CDR3 contains 13 residues. The ends were cut back, 6 bases at V and 1 base at J, with 9 bases in the middle. The germline V gene has CDR1 MNHNS and CDR2 SASEGT. In DNA form, the CDR3 reads TGTGCCAGCAGCCGAGGAGAGAACACTGAAGCTTTCTTT. Amino acids: CASSRGENTEAFF.

The genes are TRBV19 and TRBJ1-1; 7 nucleotides line up with TRBD1. Trimming removed 9 bases from V and 6 bases from J; junction bases left unmatched: 10. Germline V lookup: CDR1 LNHDA, CDR2 SQIVND (reference sequence). This CDR3 is 13 amino acids long. As DNA, the CDR3 is TGTGCCAGCCGAAGGGGGCTTGGGGCTGAAGCTTTCTTT. Amino acid sequence: CASRRGLGAEAFF.

J is TRBJ1-2 and V is TRBV6-6; D not certain. CDR3 length equals 13 residues. Germline values: CDR1 MNHNY, CDR2 SVGAGI (reference sequence). Trimming removed 2 bases at V and 6 bases at J, with 10 bases between. Here the CDR3 DNA reads TGTGCCAGCAGTTACGATAGGGCGCATGGCTACACCTTC. Translated, it gives CASSYDRAHGYTF.

The chain uses TRBV6-5 and TRBJ1-1, with D maybe TRBD1 (5 bases). The CDR3 is 13 residues long. CDR1 is MNHEY and CDR2 is SVGAGI in the germline V gene. V lost 6 bases and J 2 bases, leaving 10 bases between the germline ends. In DNA, the CDR3 is TGTGCCAGCAGCTGGGGACCCAACACTGAAGCTTTCTTT. It translates to CASSWGPNTEAFF.

A few counts support this clone. The chain recombines TRBV6-5 with TRBJ1-1; a possible D gene is TRBD1 (5 bases). Germline-derived CDR1 and CDR2 are MNHEY and SVGAGI. The CDR3 is 13 amino acids. V was pared by 7 bases and J by 7 bases, with 16 bases between. CDR3 protein: CASTTLTGGEAFF. In nucleotides, the CDR3 is TGTGCCAGCACTACTCTCACAGGAGGTGAAGCTTTCTTT.

This clone was detected once. V gene TRBV11-2 combines with J gene TRBJ2-3; D unresolved. From germline, CDR1 is SGHAT and CDR2 FQNNGV. The CDR3 sequence is 14 residues long. Trimming stripped 2 bases from V and 3 bases from J, with 9 bases between. DNA for the CDR3: TGTGCCAGCAGCTTACCAGCTCGGACAGATACGCAGTATTTT. Translating it yields CASSLPARTDTQYF.

The CDR3 loop is CASSLERYRGLTGELFF. The CDR3 nucleotides are TGTGCCAGCAGCTTAGAACGGTACAGGGGACTTACCGGGGAGCTGTTTTTT. J is TRBJ2-2 and V is TRBV7-9, with D possibly being TRBD1 (7 bases). V lost 1 base, J lost 5 bases, and 17 bases lay in between. The CDR3 has 17 residues. From germline, CDR1 is SEHNR and CDR2 FQNEAQ (reference sequence).

The chain has TRBV18 and TRBJ2-2; 12 bases agree with TRBD2. Germline-derived CDR1 and CDR2 are KGHSH and LQKENI. Germline trimming cut 3 bases from V and 0 bases from J; bases unmatched to any gene: 5. CDR3 length equals 18 residues. CDR3 nucleotides: TGTGCCAGCTCACCTCAAGGACTAGCGGGATCGAACACCGGGGAGCTGTTTTTT. Amino acid sequence: CASSPQGLAGSNTGELFF.

V gene TRBV23-1 combines with J gene TRBJ2-3, with TRBD2 identical over 11 bases. TRBV23-1 qualifies as an ORF whose function is uncertain. This CDR3 comprises 14 residues. J lost 7 bases, V lost 4 bases, and 4 bases had no gene match. The CDR3 DNA reads as TGCGCCAGCAGTCCAGTAGCGGGGGGGTATACGCAGTATTTT. Its protein product is CASSPVAGGYTQYF.

The rearrangement uses TRBV11-2 and TRBJ1-1, with D unresolved. Trimming took off 0 bases at V and 4 bases at J, with 12 bases between the two ends. The CDR3 totals 15 residues. Germline CDR1 and CDR2: SGHAT and FQNNGV. For the CDR3, the DNA is TGTGCCAGCAGCTTAGATTCGGCTGTCGGCACTGAAGCTTTCTTT. Amino acids: CASSLDSAVGTEAFF.

This chain uses TRBV29-1 with TRBJ1-2; possibly TRBD1 for D (5 bases). Per germline, CDR1 SQVTM and CDR2 ANQGSEA. CDR3 size: 14 residues. V was trimmed by 7 bases and J by 1 base, leaving 16 bases between them. CDR3 bases: TGCAGCGCTCTCGGGACGGCGTTTAACTATGGCTACACCTTC. Translating gives CSALGTAFNYGYTF.

The chain joins TRBV19 to TRBJ2-7; 9 bases match TRBD2. Germline CDR1 and CDR2: LNHDA and SQIVND (reference sequence). Trimming took 5 bases from V and 2 from J; bases not matched to a gene: 7. CDR3 size: 15 residues. The CDR3 nucleotides read TGTGCCAGTAGTCCCCAAGCGGGGGGTACCTACGAGCAGTACTTC. This codes for CASSPQAGGTYEQYF.

This chain uses TRBV28 with TRBJ1-4; D not resolved. The CDR3 is 14 amino acids. V lost 1 base to trimming and J lost 5 bases, with 8 bases between them. In germline, CDR1 is MDHEN, CDR2 SYDVKM. The CDR3 loop reads CASSLSSKNEKLFF. In DNA form, the CDR3 reads TGTGCCAGCAGTTTATCGTCCAAAAATGAAAAACTGTTTTTT.